The T cell receptor beta chain under discussion was sequenced for a study of regulatory and conventional T cells in RAG deficiency. The study's findings and limits: Shorter CDR3s in all patient subsets; >90% Treg-Tconv overlap in Omenn.

Generated by immunoSEQ multiplex PCR, the TCRdb table keeps only in-frame clones and is missing some. This sample has 20,000 or so clones; over 80% occur once, and the top ten carry almost 1.5%. This CDR3 is built from 16 residues. Germline loops: CDR1 SGHAT, CDR2 FQNNGV. As for this clone: Its antigen is as yet unknown. A junction end diverges from the germline sequence, so it may reflect a read error.

Regulatory T cells were sorted from blood as CD4+ CD25-high CD127-low cells. These data also featured in a second study, about regulatory T cells. That paper notes: The PCR used 52 TRBV and 13 TRBJ primers. Regulatory T cells showed the strongest V-J pair restriction and V/J gene skewing among patient repertoires.

The sample taken for sequencing was Tregs sorted from blood. This sequence originates from a human donor in good health. The chain couples TRBV11-2 to TRBJ2-5; D may correspond to TRBD1 or TRBD2 (6 bases each). CDR3 sequence: CAGSLRGTLESETQYF. CDR3 DNA sequence: TGTGCCGGCAGCTTACGGGGGACACTAGAATCGGAGACCCAGTACTTC.